These 13 T cell receptor beta chains share one sample of origin, sequenced in a study of blood T cell repertoires in COVID-19. Method: immunoSEQ multiplex PCR; TCRdb's copy keeps in-frame clones and lacks some. The data hold a few hundred thousand clones, with 86% observed a single time. The specimen sequenced was peripheral blood. Every receptor here comes from a woman between 70 and 85 years old with COVID-19, enrolled during active disease.

The V and J genes are TRBV18 and TRBJ1-4; D gene unclear. The CDR3 covers 16 residues. CDR1 is KGHSH and CDR2 is LQKENI in the germline V gene. Trimming took 3 bases from V and 4 from J, leaving 15 bases between them. CDR3 nucleotide sequence: TGTGCCAGCTCACCTACGATGGGCAGCTTTAATGAAAAACTGTTTTTT. Amino acid sequence: CASSPTMGSFNEKLFF. Full variable domain (outside the CDR3, taken from reference TRBV18 and TRBJ1-4): NAGVMQNPRHLVRRRGQEARLRCSPMKGHSHVYWYRQLPEEGLKFMVYLQKENIIDESGMPKERFSAEFPKEGPSILRIQQVVRGDSAAYFCASSPTMGSFNEKLFFGSGTQLSVL.

The chain's CDR3 is CSAHRGSGNEQFF. In DNA, the CDR3 is TGCAGCGCCCACAGGGGGTCCGGGAATGAGCAGTTCTTC. The chain has TRBV29-1 and TRBJ2-1; 8 nucleotides agree with TRBD1. From germline, CDR1 is SQVTM and CDR2 ANQGSEA. Unmatched junction bases numbered 9, after V lost 7 bases and J lost 7 bases. The CDR3 length is 13 residues.

The chain is built from TRBV2 and TRBJ1-1; TRBD1 matches at 7 bases. The germline V gene encodes CDR1 SNHLY and CDR2 FYNNEI. J was trimmed by 3 bases and V by 6 bases; bases with no gene match: 10. The CDR3 has 15 amino acids. The CDR3 DNA reads TGTGCCAGCAGCCGGGAGGGGGCGCGGTACACTGAAGCTTTCTTT. Translation: CASSREGARYTEAFF.

The chain employs TRBV27 and TRBJ1-2; TRBD1 aligns across 8 bases. The CDR3 has 13 amino acids. The germline V gene has CDR1 MNHEY and CDR2 SMNVEV (reference sequence). The V segment lost 4 bases and the J segment 4 bases; nucleotides outside the gene matches: 2. Here the CDR3 DNA reads TGTGCCAGCAGTTGGGACAGGTTCTATGGCTACACCTTC. This encodes CASSWDRFYGYTF.

The V and J genes are TRBV7-9 and TRBJ1-1; possible D gene TRBD1, 6 bases. Germline CDR1 is SEHNR and CDR2 is FQNEAQ (reference sequence). CDR3 size: 12 residues. Between the trimmed V and J ends, which lost 5 bases and 8 bases, there was a span of 12 bases. CDR3 sequence: CASSRMDSEAFF. The CDR3 DNA follows: TGTGCCAGCAGCCGCATGGACAGCGAAGCTTTCTTT.

This clone appeared once. V and J are TRBV10-3 and TRBJ1-2, with 7 bases that match TRBD1. The CDR3 runs to 14 residues. J was trimmed by 6 bases and V by 7 bases; bases with no gene match: 11. CDR1 and CDR2 from the germline V gene are ENHRY and SYGVKD. In nucleotides, the CDR3 is TGTGCCATCACTACGACAGGGAGTAGCGATGGCTACACCTTC. This gives the protein CAITTTGSSDGYTF.

The CDR3 region has the DNA TGTGCCAGCAGTTACTCTAGGGGGCGGACCTTGGCTGAAGCTTTCTTT. Its translation: CASSYSRGRTLAEAFF. This chain links TRBV6-5 with TRBJ1-1; 7 positions agree with TRBD1. The V and J ends lost 0 bases and 6 bases, in that order; junction bases with no gene match: 10. This CDR3 is built from 16 residues. CDR1 and CDR2 from the germline V gene are MNHEY and SVGAGI.

The DNA for the CDR3 is TGTGCCAGCAGCTTGCGTCAGGGGGCGGTCGAGCAGTACTTC. It translates to CASSLRQGAVEQYF. This chain links TRBV5-4 with TRBJ2-7, with 8 bases that match TRBD1. Germline values: CDR1 SGHNT, CDR2 YYREEE (reference sequence). The trim removed 1 base at V and 6 bases at J, leaving 6 bases unmatched. The CDR3 sequence is 14 residues long. Full variable domain (outside the CDR3, taken from reference TRBV5-4 and TRBJ2-7): ETGVTQSPTHLIKTRGQQVTLRCSSQSGHNTVSWYQQALGQGPQFIFQYYREEENGRGNFPPRFSGLQFPNYSSELNVNALELDDSALYLCASSLRQGAVEQYFGPGTRLTVT.

This clone was found a few times. This chain connects TRBV7-6 to TRBJ1-1, with D possibly matching TRBD1 (6 bases). The CDR3 extends over 14 amino acids. Trimming took 4 bases from V and 7 from J, leaving 16 bases between them. Germline V CDR1 and CDR2: SGHVS, FNYEAQ. The CDR3, as DNA: TGTGCCAGCAGCTCCTTACCCGGACAGCTTGAAGCTTTCTTT. It codes for CASSSLPGQLEAFF.

The chain carries TRBV11-2 and TRBJ2-3; 12 nucleotides align to TRBD2. CDR1 is SGHAT and CDR2 is FQNNGV in the germline V gene. The CDR3 contains 16 residues. The V gene end was trimmed by 6 bases and the J gene end by 2 bases; junction bases not matched to a gene: 6. The chain's CDR3 is CASRLGLAGPTDTQYF. The CDR3 region has the DNA TGTGCCAGCAGATTGGGACTAGCGGGTCCCACAGATACGCAGTATTTT.

The chain couples TRBV7-2 to TRBJ2-1; TRBD2 agrees at 14 bases. V shed 1 base and J 3 bases; nucleotides not matched to a gene: 8. The CDR3 is made up of 19 amino acids. CDR1 SGHTA and CDR2 FQGNSA come from the germline V gene. The CDR3 nucleotides are TGTGCCAGCAGCTTAGTAGTTGTGACTAGCGGGGGGGACTACAATGAGCAGTTCTTC. Translation: CASSLVVVTSGGDYNEQFF. Supplemented by reference TRBV7-2 and TRBJ2-1, the full variable domain reads GAGVSQSPSNKVTEKGKDVELRCDPISGHTALYWYRQSLGQGLEFLIYFQGNSAPDKSGLPSDRFSAERTGGSVSTLTIQRTQQEDSAVYLCASSLVVVTSGGDYNEQFFGPGTRLTVL.

In this sample, this clone turned up a few times. The V gene is TRBV2, the J gene TRBJ1-2; TRBD1 matches at 11 bases. Germline CDR1 is SNHLY and CDR2 is FYNNEI. V lost 3 bases and J lost 6; bases outside the gene matches: 9. The CDR3 runs to 16 residues. The CDR3 reads CASSDPGQGVQNGYTF. CDR3 DNA sequence: TGTGCCAGCAGTGATCCGGGACAGGGGGTTCAAAATGGCTACACCTTC.

This clone was observed a few times. The V gene is TRBV5-1, the J gene TRBJ2-5; TRBD1 matches 10 bases. The CDR3 sequence is 15 residues long. CDR1 is SGHRS and CDR2 is YFSETQ in the germline V gene. V was pared by 0 bases and J by 3 bases, with 2 bases of the junction left unmatched. The CDR3 bases are TGCGCCAGCAGCTTGGCCGGGACAGGGGAAGAGACCCAGTACTTC. It is translated as CASSLAGTGEETQYF.